This T cell receptor beta chain was captured in a study of CD8 T cells in Susac syndrome. Overall study findings and caveats: It was acknowledged in the study that its TCR sequencing and HLA analysis involved a relatively small number of individuals.

Remarks on this clonotype: The antigen is not known.

Germline-derived CDR1 and CDR2 are SGDLS and YYNGEE. This CDR3 has 12 residues. Trimming removed 4 bases from V and 8 bases from J; junction bases left unmatched: 3. Roughly 0.45 to 1 ug RNA was reverse transcribed with random hexamers. MiXCR, applied by TCRdb to the immunoSEQ multiplex PCR reads, yields one record per CDR3 protein. The sample contains about 200,000 distinct CDR3 sequences, about 90% of which appear only once. Peripheral blood CD8+ and CD4+ T cells were profiled by TCR beta sequencing. The study used treatment-naive patients who had stable or active relapsing-remitting disease as multiple sclerosis controls. TEMRA cells were FACS-enriched, while CD8+ and CD4+ T cells were negatively isolated.

The J gene is TRBJ1-1, the V gene TRBV9; TRBD1 matches 9 bases. Sample: CD8+ T cells from PBMCs. The sequence was collected from a human donor with multiple sclerosis. CDR3: CASSNGQGEAFF. The CDR3, as DNA: TGTGCCAGCAGCAACGGACAGGGGGAAGCTTTCTTT. Together with reference TRBV9 and TRBJ1-1, the CDR3 gives the full variable domain: DSGVTQTPKHLITATGQRVTLRCSPRSGDLSVYWYQQSLDQGLQFLIQYYNGEERAKGNILERFSAQQFPDLHSELNLSSLELGDSALYFCASSNGQGEAFFGQGTRLTVV.